The 8 T cell receptor beta chains given below trace back to one sample, sequenced in a study of blood T cell repertoires in COVID-19. This table comes from immunoSEQ multiplex PCR, and its TCRdb copy is limited to in-frame clones, with some not included. The table lists some 220,000 clones, roughly 85% of them singletons. The sample was peripheral blood. The receptors originated from a man aged 50-59 years with COVID-19, enrolled during active disease.

The J gene is TRBJ1-2, the V gene TRBV10-3; D unclear. Deletions cut 2 bases from V and 3 bases from J, with 19 bases between. Germline V gene lookup returns CDR1 ENHRY and CDR2 SYGVKD. CDR3 length: 17 amino acids. CDR3 residues: CAISEGRTGKRDYGYTF. For the CDR3, the DNA is TGTGCCATCAGTGAGGGGAGGACGGGGAAAAGGGACTATGGCTACACCTTC.

The V gene is TRBV19, the J gene TRBJ1-4; TRBD1 matches 7 bases. V shed 7 bases, J shed 8 bases, and the junction held 10 bases outside the gene matches. There are 14 residues in the CDR3. Germline V gives CDR1 LNHDA, CDR2 SQIVND (reference sequence). The CDR3 DNA sequence: TGTGCCAGTAACATGGGACAGAGTATCGAAAAACTGTTTTTT. This gives the protein CASNMGQSIEKLFF.

The gene calls are TRBV10-3 and TRBJ1-6; 9 bases align to TRBD1. CDR3 length equals 16 residues. With V trimmed by 6 bases and J by 2 bases, 5 bases remained unmatched. The V gene's germline CDR1 is ENHRY and CDR2 SYGVKD. CDR3 sequence (DNA): TGTGCCATCAGGGGGGACAGGGTGGCCTATAATTCACCCCTCCACTTT. This gives the protein CAIRGDRVAYNSPLHF.

The chain links TRBV11-3 to TRBJ2-5; 8 positions match TRBD2. The V and J ends lost 2 bases and 0 bases, in that order; junction bases with no gene match: 5. The CDR3 totals 16 residues. Germline V lookup: CDR1 SGHNT, CDR2 YENEEA. CDR3 sequence reads: CASSLIRGGYQETQYF. CDR3 bases: TGTGCCAGCAGCTTAATTCGGGGGGGATACCAAGAGACCCAGTACTTC.

About this clone: Additional DNA sequences in this sample encode the identical CDR3. V is TRBV6-5 and J is TRBJ1-1, with TRBD1 matching over 8 bases. Germline V gives CDR1 MNHEY, CDR2 SVGAGI. V lost 6 bases, J lost 5 bases, and 2 bases stayed unmatched. The CDR3 spans 12 residues. CDR3 residues: CASSRQGTEAFF. Here the CDR3 DNA reads TGTGCCAGCAGCCGACAGGGGACTGAAGCTTTCTTT.

The chain uses TRBV9 and TRBJ2-7; perhaps TRBD1 as D (6 bases). The germline V and J ends were trimmed by 4 bases and 1 base, with 15 bases remaining between them. The CDR3 is 15 amino acids. From germline, CDR1 is SGDLS and CDR2 YYNGEE. CDR3 sequence: CASSPTLQGSYEQYF. CDR3 nucleotides: TGTGCCAGCAGCCCCACCCTACAGGGATCCTACGAGCAGTACTTC.

The rearrangement joins TRBV13 to TRBJ2-7; D is possibly TRBD1 (6 bases). Germline V gene sequence: CDR1 PRHDT, CDR2 FYEKMQ (reference sequence). V lost 6 bases and J lost 2, with 14 bases in between. The CDR3 covers 14 residues. The chain's CDR3 is CASRILQGPYEQYF. DNA of the CDR3: TGTGCCAGCAGAATCCTACAGGGCCCCTACGAGCAGTACTTC.

The V and J genes are TRBV28 and TRBJ2-7; D gene uncertain. The length of the CDR3 is 12 residues. V lost 4 bases and J 2 bases, leaving 6 bases between the germline ends. From germline, CDR1 is MDHEN and CDR2 SYDVKM. CDR3 DNA sequence: TGTGCCAGCAGTTCCCTTCCCTACGAGCAGTACTTC. It translates to CASSSLPYEQYF. Based on the CDR3 plus reference TRBV28 and TRBJ2-7, the full variable domain is DVKVTQSSRYLVKRTGEKVFLECVQDMDHENMFWYRQDPGLGLRLIYFSYDVKMKEKGDIPEGYSVSREKKERFSLILESASTNQTSMYLCASSSLPYEQYFGPGTRLTVT.